This TCR beta chain appears in the sequencing data of a study of spatial heterogeneity in lung cancer. This CDR3 region has 16 residues. Germline V CDR1 and CDR2: SGHAT, FQNNGV. The V segment lost 7 bases and the J segment 6 bases; nucleotides outside the gene matches: 18. Time point defined: sample taken at primary tumor resection. The input material, whole RNA from tumor, nontumor lung or frozen PBMC, was sequenced unsorted. Samples came from some 73 TRACERx patients with untreated early-stage lung cancer. This clonotype was recorded many times. Its antigen is undetermined. Via MiXCR, TCRdb re-called the 5' RACE reads, giving one row per CDR3 protein. This table has under 100,000 distinct CDR3 sequences, over 8.5% appearing once. Study conclusions and caveats: Ubiquitous expanded tumor TCRs appeared in blood more at resection than follow-up.

The rearrangement links TRBV11-2 to TRBJ2-7; TRBD2 matches at 7 bases. The sequence came from a male donor with early-stage non-small cell lung cancer. The source was PBMCs, collected at surgery. CDR3 region: CASIPQVYSSGGEQYF. The CDR3, as DNA: TGTGCCAGCATTCCTCAAGTGTACTCGTCGGGAGGCGAGCAGTACTTC.